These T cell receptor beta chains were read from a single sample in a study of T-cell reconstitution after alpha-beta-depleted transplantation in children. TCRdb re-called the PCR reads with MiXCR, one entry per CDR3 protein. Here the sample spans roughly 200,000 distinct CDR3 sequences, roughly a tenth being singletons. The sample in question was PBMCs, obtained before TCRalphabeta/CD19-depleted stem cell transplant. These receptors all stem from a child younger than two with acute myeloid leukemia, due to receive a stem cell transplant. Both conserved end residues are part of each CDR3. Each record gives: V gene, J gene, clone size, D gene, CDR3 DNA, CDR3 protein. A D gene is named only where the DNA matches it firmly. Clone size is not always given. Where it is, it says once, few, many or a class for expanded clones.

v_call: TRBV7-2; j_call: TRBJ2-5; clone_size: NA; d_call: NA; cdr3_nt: TGTGCCAGCAGCTTAGAGGGCAGGGGGACCCAGTACTTC; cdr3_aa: CASSLEGRGTQYF
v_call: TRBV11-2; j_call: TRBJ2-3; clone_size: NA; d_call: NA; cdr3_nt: TGTGCCAGCCTGGGGGGAGTCGTGCCAGATACGCAGTATTTT; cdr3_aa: CASLGGVVPDTQYF
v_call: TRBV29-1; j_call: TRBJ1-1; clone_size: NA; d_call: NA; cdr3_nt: TGCAGCGTTGAAGGGGTAGGGGGGGCAATTGCTTTCTTT; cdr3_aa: CSVEGVGGAIAFF
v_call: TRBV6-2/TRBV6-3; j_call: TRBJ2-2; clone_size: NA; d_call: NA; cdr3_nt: TGTGCCAGCAGTTACGGGGGAAGTCGAACAGGGTCGTCCCGATCGATCGGGGAGCTGTTTTTT; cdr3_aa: CASSYGGSRTGSSRSIGELFF
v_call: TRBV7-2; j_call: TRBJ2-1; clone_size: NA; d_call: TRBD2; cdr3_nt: TGTGCCAGCAGCTTAGGACTAGCGGGGGGCGATGAGCAGTTCTTC; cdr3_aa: CASSLGLAGGDEQFF
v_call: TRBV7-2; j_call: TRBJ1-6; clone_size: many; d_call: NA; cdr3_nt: TGTGCCAGCAGCCCGCCCACAGGGCGGAATTCACCCCTCCACTTT; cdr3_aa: CASSPPTGRNSPLHF
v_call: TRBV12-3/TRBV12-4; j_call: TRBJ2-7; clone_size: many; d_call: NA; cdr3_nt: TGTGCCAGCAGTTTAGGAGGGTCAAACTACGAGCAGTACTTC; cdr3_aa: CASSLGGSNYEQYF
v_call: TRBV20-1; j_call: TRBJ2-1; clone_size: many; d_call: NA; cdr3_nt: TGCAGTGCTAGAGGGGAAGGAAGATTCTACAATGAGCAGTTCTTC; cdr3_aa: CSARGEGRFYNEQFF
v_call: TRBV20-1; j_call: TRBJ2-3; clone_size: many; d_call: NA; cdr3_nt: TGCAGTGCTAGAGGCACAGGGGGGGGAGATACGCAGTATTTT; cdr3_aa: CSARGTGGGDTQYF
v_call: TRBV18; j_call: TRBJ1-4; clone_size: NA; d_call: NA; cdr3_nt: TGTGCCAGCTCACCAATCAGAGGATCTAATGAAAAACTGTTTTTT; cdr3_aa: CASSPIRGSNEKLFF
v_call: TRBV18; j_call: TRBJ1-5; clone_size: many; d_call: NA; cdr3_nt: TGTGCCAGCTCACCAGTGAGGAGCAATCAGCCCCAGCATTTT; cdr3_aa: CASSPVRSNQPQHF
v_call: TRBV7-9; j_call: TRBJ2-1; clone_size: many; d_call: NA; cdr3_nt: TGTGCCAGCAGCTTAGGGGGGAGAGACAATGAGCAGTTCTTC; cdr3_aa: CASSLGGRDNEQFF
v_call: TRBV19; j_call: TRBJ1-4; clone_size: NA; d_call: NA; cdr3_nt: TGTGCCAGTAATCGTAATAAGGGGGAAAAACTGTTTTTT; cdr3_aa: CASNRNKGEKLFF
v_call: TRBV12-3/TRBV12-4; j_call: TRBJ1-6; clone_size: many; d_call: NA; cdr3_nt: TGTGCCACGAGACAGTTTAATTCACCCCTCCACTTT; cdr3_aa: CATRQFNSPLHF
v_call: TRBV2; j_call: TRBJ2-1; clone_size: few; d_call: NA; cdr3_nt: TGTGCCAGCAGTGAAGGGCAGAGGCCCGGTATGGATGAGCAGTTCTTC; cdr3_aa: CASSEGQRPGMDEQFF
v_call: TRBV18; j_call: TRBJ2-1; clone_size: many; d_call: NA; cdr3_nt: TGTGCCAGCTCACCCCCCCGACAGTTCTACAATGAGCAGTTCTTC; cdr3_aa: CASSPPRQFYNEQFF
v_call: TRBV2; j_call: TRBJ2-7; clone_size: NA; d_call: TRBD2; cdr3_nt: TGTGCCAGCAGGGCCGGGGGGGGTCTCGAGCAGTACTTC; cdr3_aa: CASRAGGGLEQYF
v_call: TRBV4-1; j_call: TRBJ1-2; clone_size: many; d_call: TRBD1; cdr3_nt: TGCGCCAGCAGGGGACAGGGGATTTCATATGGCTACACCTTC; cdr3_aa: CASRGQGISYGYTF
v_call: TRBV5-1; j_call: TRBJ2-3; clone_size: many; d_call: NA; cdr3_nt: TGCGCCAGCAGCTTGATGGCTGTCACAGATACGCAGTATTTT; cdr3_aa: CASSLMAVTDTQYF
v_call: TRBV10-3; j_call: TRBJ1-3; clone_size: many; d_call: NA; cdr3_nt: TGTGCCATCAGTGAGTTAGGATCTGGAAACACCATATATTTT; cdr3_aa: CAISELGSGNTIYF
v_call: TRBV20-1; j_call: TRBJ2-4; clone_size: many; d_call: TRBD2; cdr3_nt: TGCAGTGCTTCCTCTAGCGGGGGGGGAGCCAAAAACATTCAGTACTTC; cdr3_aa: CSASSSGGGAKNIQYF
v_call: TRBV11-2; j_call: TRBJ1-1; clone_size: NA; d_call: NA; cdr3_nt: TGTGCCAGCAGCGCAATGGTAGGGACCGAAGCTTTCTTT; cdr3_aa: CASSAMVGTEAFF
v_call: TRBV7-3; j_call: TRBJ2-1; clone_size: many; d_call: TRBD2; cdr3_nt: TGTGCCAGCAGCTTCCGGAGCGGGGGGCTTTACAATGAGCAGTTCTTC; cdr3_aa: CASSFRSGGLYNEQFF
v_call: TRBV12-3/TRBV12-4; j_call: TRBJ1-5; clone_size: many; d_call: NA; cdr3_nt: TGTGCCAGCACCTCGGGACTTTTAAGCAATCAGCCCCAGCATTTT; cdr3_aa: CASTSGLLSNQPQHF
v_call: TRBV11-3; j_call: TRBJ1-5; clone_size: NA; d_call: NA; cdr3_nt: TGTGCCAGCAGGATCATCTACAGGGCTCGGCCCCAGCATTTT; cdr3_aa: CASRIIYRARPQHF
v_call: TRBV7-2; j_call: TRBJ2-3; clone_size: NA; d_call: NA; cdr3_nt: TGTGCCAGCAGCTTAGTAAGTCCTCAAGGGGCGCAGTATTTT; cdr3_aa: CASSLVSPQGAQYF
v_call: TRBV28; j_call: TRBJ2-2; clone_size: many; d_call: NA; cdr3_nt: TGTGCCAGCAGTTTTATCGGGGAGACCGGGGAGCTGTTTTTT; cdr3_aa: CASSFIGETGELFF
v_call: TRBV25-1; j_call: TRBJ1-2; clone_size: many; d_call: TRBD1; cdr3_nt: TGTGCCAGCAGTAAGGGACAGAACTATGGCTACACCTTC; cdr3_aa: CASSKGQNYGYTF
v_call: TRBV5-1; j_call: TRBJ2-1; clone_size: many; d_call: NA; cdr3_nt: TGCGCCAGCAGCTTGGGCGGCGGGAAAACTCCACAGTTCTTC; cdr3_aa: CASSLGGGKTPQFF
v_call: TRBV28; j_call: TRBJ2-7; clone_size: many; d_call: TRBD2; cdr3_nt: TGTGCCAGCAACCTCGGGGGGGCGCGGTATGAGCAGTACTTC; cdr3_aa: CASNLGGARYEQYF
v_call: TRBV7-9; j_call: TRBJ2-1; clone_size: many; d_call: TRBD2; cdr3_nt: TGTGCCAGCGGGAGACTAGCGCCTTACAATGAGCAGTTCTTC; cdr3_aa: CASGRLAPYNEQFF
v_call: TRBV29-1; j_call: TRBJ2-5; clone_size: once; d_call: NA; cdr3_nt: TGCGGCGTTGGGTCGGGGCAAGAGACCCAGTACTTC; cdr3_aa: CGVGSGQETQYF
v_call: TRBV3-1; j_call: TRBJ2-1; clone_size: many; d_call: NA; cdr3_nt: TGTGCCAGCGCCTATTCGGGGTCCTACAATGAGCAGTTCTTC; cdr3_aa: CASAYSGSYNEQFF
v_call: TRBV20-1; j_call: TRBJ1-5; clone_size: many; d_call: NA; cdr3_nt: TGCAGTGCGAGGTCCCGACCGGGGAGCAATCAGCCCCAGCATTTT; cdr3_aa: CSARSRPGSNQPQHF
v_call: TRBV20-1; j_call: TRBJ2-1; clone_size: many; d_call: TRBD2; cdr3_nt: TGCAGTGCTAGAGAAAGACTAGCGTGTCTCTCCTACAATGAGCAGTTCTTC; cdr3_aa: CSARERLACLSYNEQFF
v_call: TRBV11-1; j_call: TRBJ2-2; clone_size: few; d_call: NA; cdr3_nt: TGTGCCAGCAGCTCGGGGGCTGTGCTGTTTTTT; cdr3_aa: CASSSGAVLFF
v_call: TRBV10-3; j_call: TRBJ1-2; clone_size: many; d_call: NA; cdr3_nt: TGTGCCAAATCTGGGACTGCCTGGACCGGCTACACCTTC; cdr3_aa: CAKSGTAWTGYTF
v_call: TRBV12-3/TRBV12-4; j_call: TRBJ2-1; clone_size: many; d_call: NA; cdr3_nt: TGTGCCAGCACCGGAGGAGTGGGGGGAAATGAGCAGTTCTTC; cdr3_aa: CASTGGVGGNEQFF
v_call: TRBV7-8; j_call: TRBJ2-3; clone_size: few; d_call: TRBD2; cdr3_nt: TGTGCCAGCAGCCCATCCAGTTATATAGCGGGAGTTGCAGATACGCAGTATTTT; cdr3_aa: CASSPSSYIAGVADTQYF
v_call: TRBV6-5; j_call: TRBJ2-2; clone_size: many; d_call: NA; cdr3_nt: TGTGCCAGCAGCTGGAGCTCCGGGGAGCTGTTTTTT; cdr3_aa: CASSWSSGELFF
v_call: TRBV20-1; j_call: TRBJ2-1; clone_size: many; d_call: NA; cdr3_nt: TGCAGTGCCCCCGACCCCTATGAGCAGTTCTTC; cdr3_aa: CSAPDPYEQFF
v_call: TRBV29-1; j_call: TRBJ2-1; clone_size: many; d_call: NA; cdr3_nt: TGCAGCGTTGGATTGGGACGGCCGTACAATGAGCAGTTCTTC; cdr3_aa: CSVGLGRPYNEQFF
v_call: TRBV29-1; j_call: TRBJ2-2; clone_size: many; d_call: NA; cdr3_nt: TGCAGTTCCAAGACAGTAAACACCGGGGAGCTGTTTTTT; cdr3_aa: CSSKTVNTGELFF
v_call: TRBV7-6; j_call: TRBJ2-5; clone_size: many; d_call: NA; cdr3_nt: TGCGCCAGCAGCTTGGGGCAAGAGACCCAGTACTTC; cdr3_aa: CASSLGQETQYF